This TCR beta chain was identified during a study of regulatory T cells in long-lasting Graves disease. Relying on iRepertoire HTBI primers and Arm-PCR of CDR3 regions, the team built TCR beta libraries. TCRdb re-analysed the multiplex PCR reads in MiXCR, keeping a single row per CDR3 protein. The sample has approximately 460,000 distinct CDR3 sequences, about a sixth seen once. This clonotype has just a few counts. The CDR3 has 19 residues. CDR1 is DFQATT and CDR2 is SNEGSKA in the germline V gene (reference sequence). The V segment lost 2 bases and the J segment 3 bases; nucleotides outside the gene matches: 18. The time point: newly diagnosed GD, antithyroid drugs for less than 3 months. Preparation of the TCR library used RNA extracted from PBMCs. Into tubes containing EDTA, approximately 9.4 milliliters of peripheral blood were drawn. This sample also appeared in a second study, on T cells in Graves' hyperthyroidism and ophthalmopathy. That work states: Thyroid ultrasound and orbital computed tomography, with clinical symptoms and serum thyroxine and TRAb, informed diagnoses.

The TCR originated in a woman between 25 and 40 years old with Graves disease. The source was peripheral blood mononuclear cells (PBMCs), collected at new diagnosis, from a patient treated with antithyroid drugs. V usage is TRBV20-1 and J usage is TRBJ2-1; TRBD2 agrees at 8 bases. CDR3 protein: CSARSPEWREVNSYNEQFF. The CDR3 nucleotides read TGCAGTGCTAGAAGCCCCGAGTGGCGGGAGGTGAACAGCTACAATGAGCAGTTCTTC.